This is a list of T cell receptor beta chains from one sample in a study of CD8 T cells in cerebrospinal fluid in Alzheimer's disease. TCRdb reanalyzed the 10x single-cell sequencing reads and collapses them to one entry per CDR3 protein, without DNA. The sample includes about 1,000 distinct CDR3 sequences. The sample was cerebrospinal fluid. These receptors were taken from a human donor in good health. Both conserved end residues are part of each CDR3. Clone size is stated in some rows and not others, as once, few, many or a class when expanded.

>TRBJ1-1|TRBV29-1|medium-sized|11
CSAKSPGEAFF
>TRBJ2-3|TRBV6-1|medium-sized|17
CASSDRREGRRTDTQYF
>TRBJ1-5|TRBV28|.|13
CASSFLGGQPQHF
>TRBJ2-1|TRBV19|.|16
CASSKTGGAPYNEQFF
>TRBJ1-1|TRBV29-1|medium-sized|12
CSVSGAGTEAFF
>TRBJ1-1|TRBV11-3|medium-sized|14
CASSLQMVNTEAFF
>TRBJ2-3|TRBV27|medium-sized|19
CASSLYFPRGGPGTDTQYF
>TRBJ1-1|TRBV5-1|large|15
CASSGTGTGGTEAFF
>TRBJ2-3|TRBV20-1|.|12
CSAGRGTDTQYF
>TRBJ1-4|TRBV28|medium-sized|16
CASRPGDTSTNEKLFF
>TRBJ1-5|TRBV20-1|medium-sized|14
CSARERSVLGPQHF
>TRBJ2-3|TRBV20-1|medium-sized|16
CSARDPMGGVVNTQYF
>TRBJ1-2|TRBV6-5|large|13
CASSLKANYGYTF
>TRBJ1-1|TRBV5-1|medium-sized|15
CASSSGQGSNTEAFF
>TRBJ2-1|TRBV6-6|.|13
CAIASGGAHEQFF
>TRBJ2-1|TRBV7-3|large|14
CASSPGGLANEQFF
>TRBJ1-6|TRBV3-1|medium-sized|13
CASSQIIGSPLHF
>TRBJ1-2|TRBV6-5|medium-sized|14
CASRRQGSHYGYTF
>TRBJ2-2|TRBV5-1|medium-sized|17
CASSLGLAGTFTGELFF
>TRBJ1-1|TRBV30|medium-sized|14
CAWSEGLVNTEAFF
>TRBJ1-5|TRBV7-2|medium-sized|11
CASSLDQLQHF
>TRBJ2-2|TRBV6-1|.|17
CASSRLAGAVNTGELFF
>TRBJ1-4|TRBV30|.|14
CAWRPDSRNEKLFF
>TRBJ1-5|TRBV19|.|13
CASSPGGNQPQHF
>TRBJ2-7|TRBV24-1|medium-sized|16
CATSDRGGAAPNEQYF
>TRBJ2-7|TRBV27|medium-sized|15
CASRTVRDRGYEQYF
>TRBJ2-4|TRBV2|medium-sized|17
CASRLGLAGGPWDIQYF
>TRBJ1-3|TRBV5-8|medium-sized|15
CASSRSPYSGNTIYF
>TRBJ1-2|TRBV6-1|medium-sized|13
CASKKGQIYGYTF
>TRBJ2-7|TRBV12-5|medium-sized|13
CASGLFPGYEQYF
>TRBJ1-4|TRBV6-1|medium-sized|15
CASSEWAGRDEKLFF
>TRBJ2-1|TRBV12-3/TRBV12-4|medium-sized|13
CASSLAGGNEQFF
>TRBJ2-5|TRBV30|.|11
CAWGTKETQYF
>TRBJ2-7|TRBV2|.|14
CASGRTVRTYEQYF
>TRBJ2-7|TRBV9|medium-sized|16
CASSPRGQGRAYEQYF
>TRBJ1-6|TRBV7-9|large|14
CASSQDRESSPLHF
>TRBJ2-5|TRBV5-6|medium-sized|15
CASSPDGVSRETQYF
>TRBJ1-1|TRBV4-1|large|15
CASSQTGTANTEAFF
>TRBJ1-6|TRBV5-5|medium-sized|16
CASSLVLSSYNSPLHF
>TRBJ2-3|TRBV2|medium-sized|15
CASSLAGGLRDTQYF
>TRBJ2-3|TRBV12-3/TRBV12-4|.|11
CASTKTDTQYF
>TRBJ2-3|TRBV20-1|medium-sized|12
CSARPESDTQYF
>TRBJ2-7|TRBV20-1|medium-sized|17
CSARDPGTVGQNYEQYF
>TRBJ1-2|TRBV19|.|13
CASSKGYNYGYTF
>TRBJ1-6|TRBV7-6|medium-sized|15
CASRRGTPYNSPLHF
>TRBJ2-7|TRBV2|medium-sized|13
CASRGQVTHEQYF
>TRBJ1-5|TRBV7-2|.|13
CASSRTTNQPQHF
>TRBJ2-1|TRBV7-2|large|13
CASSGGSYNEQFF
>TRBJ1-2|TRBV19|.|14
CASSIGYGGRGYTF
>TRBJ2-7|TRBV27|.|14
CASGRAGLSYEQYF
>TRBJ2-7|TRBV4-3|large|16
CASSQDQGFRADEQYF
>TRBJ1-2|TRBV3-2|.|15
CASSSRDRGFLGYTF